These 27 T cell receptor beta chains came from one sample sequenced in a study of blood T cell repertoires in COVID-19. Some clones are missing from TCRdb's copy, which holds only in-frame ones; the method was immunoSEQ multiplex PCR. The data show over 80,000 clones, with over 70% seen just once and 4% to 5.5% held by the top ten. Source material: peripheral blood. The receptors come from a woman between 45 and 65 years old with acute or convalescent COVID-19.

This rearrangement joins TRBV9 to TRBJ1-5; tentatively, D is TRBD1 (6 bases). The germline gives CDR1 SGDLS, CDR2 YYNGEE. V was cut by 0 bases and J by 0 bases, with 10 bases left in between. This CDR3 is built from 16 residues. The CDR3 is CASSVEAGVSNQPQHF. CDR3 sequence (DNA): TGTGCCAGCAGCGTAGAGGCAGGGGTTAGCAATCAGCCCCAGCATTTT.

The chain recombines TRBV4-1 with TRBJ1-2; 8 positions match TRBD1. Trimming removed 4 bases from V and 4 bases from J; junction bases left unmatched: 8. CDR1 and CDR2 (germline): MGHRA, YSYEKL. CDR3 size: 15 residues. Here the CDR3 reads CASSRETGEVYGYTF. CDR3 in DNA: TGCGCCAGCAGCCGAGAGACAGGGGAGGTCTATGGCTACACCTTC.

This clone was detected once. This rearrangement joins TRBV4-2 to TRBJ1-3; D may be TRBD1 (6 bases). This CDR3 region has 18 residues. With 5 bases removed from V and 0 bases from J, the gap between germline ends came to 20 bases. Germline CDR1 is LGHNA and CDR2 is YNFKEQ. CDR3 sequence: CASSSGQWVSLSGNTIYF. The CDR3 coding sequence is TGTGCCAGCAGCTCAGGACAGTGGGTATCCCTCTCTGGAAACACCATATATTTT.

This clone was detected once. The chain couples TRBV6-5 to TRBJ1-2; 9 positions match TRBD1. The CDR3 has 14 residues. Trimming cost V 2 bases and J 6 bases; bases outside gene matches: 4. The germline V gene has CDR1 MNHEY and CDR2 SVGAGI. The CDR3 here is CASSYVGTGNGYTF. For the CDR3, the DNA is TGTGCCAGCAGTTACGTGGGGACAGGGAATGGCTACACCTTC.

Only a few counts were recorded for this clone. The CDR3: CASMARLNTEAFF. The CDR3 region has the DNA TGTGCCAGTATGGCCAGATTGAACACTGAAGCTTTCTTT. The chain carries TRBV19 and TRBJ1-1; D gene unclear. CDR3 length: 13 amino acids. Trimming stripped 7 bases from V and 0 bases from J, with 9 bases between. The V gene's germline CDR1 is LNHDA and CDR2 SQIVND (reference sequence).

V usage is TRBV19 and J usage is TRBJ2-1; TRBD2 is a possible D gene (6 bases). Looked up from germline, CDR1 is LNHDA and CDR2 is SQIVND (reference sequence). The V end lost 2 bases, the J end lost 7 bases, and 21 bases lay between the germline ends. This CDR3 has 17 amino acids. This CDR3 reads CASSISGWGEGWNEQFF. The CDR3 DNA sequence: TGTGCCAGTAGTATAAGCGGATGGGGGGAAGGGTGGAATGAGCAGTTCTTC.

This clone has more than one count but fewer than ten. J is TRBJ1-1 and V is TRBV19; D is unresolved. V was clipped by 3 bases and J by 2 bases, with 7 bases between them. CDR1 is LNHDA, CDR2 SQIVND, per germline (reference sequence). The CDR3 totals 13 residues. The CDR3, as DNA: TGTGCCAGTAGTATCAGTACCAACACTGAAGCTTTCTTT. Translation gives CASSISTNTEAFF.

The V call is TRBV7-2, the J call TRBJ1-2, with a possible D match to TRBD1 (5 bases). The germline V gene has CDR1 SGHTA and CDR2 FQGNSA. Trimming pared 5 bases from V and 4 bases from J, leaving 17 bases between. The CDR3 extends over 15 amino acids. CDR3 DNA: TGTGCCAGCAGCCCCCGAGGTGGGGCCAGCTATGGCTACACCTTC. Protein product: CASSPRGGASYGYTF.

The genes are TRBV15 and TRBJ1-1, with TRBD1 identical over 7 bases. With V trimmed by 0 bases and J by 5 bases, 3 bases remained unmatched. The CDR3 is 14 residues long. Germline CDR1 and CDR2: LNHNV and YYDKDF (reference sequence). CDR3: CATSREQGGTEAFF. CDR3 nucleotide sequence: TGTGCCACCAGCAGAGAGCAGGGGGGAACTGAAGCTTTCTTT. Together with reference TRBV15 and TRBJ1-1, the CDR3 gives the full variable domain: DAMVIQNPRYQVTQFGKPVTLSCSQTLNHNVMYWYQQKSSQAPKLLFHYYDKDFNNEADTPDNFQSRRPNTSFCFLDIRSPGLGDTAMYLCATSREQGGTEAFFGQGTRLTVV.

The rearrangement links TRBV7-2 to TRBJ1-2, with 8 positions matching TRBD1. The CDR3 loop spans 15 amino acids. CDR1 SGHTA and CDR2 FQGNSA come from the germline V gene. Trimming removed 5 bases from V and 7 bases from J; junction bases left unmatched: 12. In DNA form, the CDR3 reads TGTGCCAGCAGCCGTGTACAGGGGGGTTCCGGTGGCTACACCTTC. This codes for CASSRVQGGSGGYTF. Supplemented by reference TRBV7-2 and TRBJ1-2, the full variable domain reads GAGVSQSPSNKVTEKGKDVELRCDPISGHTALYWYRQSLGQGLEFLIYFQGNSAPDKSGLPSDRFSAERTGGSVSTLTIQRTQQEDSAVYLCASSRVQGGSGGYTFGSGTRLTVV.

The CDR3 sequence is CASSKGLPRDSKSETQYF. Here the CDR3 DNA reads TGTGCCAGCAGCAAAGGCTTACCCCGGGACAGCAAAAGTGAGACCCAGTACTTC. The chain links TRBV21-1 to TRBJ2-5; TRBD1, the D gene given by the table, was not confirmed from the DNA. TRBV21-1 is tagged as a pseudogene. This CDR3 has 18 amino acids.

The chain joins TRBV5-8 to TRBJ2-7, with a weak D call TRBD2 (6 bases). The CDR3 runs to 13 residues. Trimming took 0 bases from V and 7 from J, leaving 11 bases between them. The germline CDR1 and CDR2 sequences are SGHTS and YDEGEE. The CDR3: CASSLEGLGEQYF. CDR3 in DNA: TGTGCCAGCAGCTTGGAGGGACTCGGGGAGCAGTACTTC.

The chain joins TRBV9 to TRBJ1-5; 10 bases are shared with TRBD1. In germline, CDR1 is SGDLS, CDR2 YYNGEE. The trim removed 3 bases at V and 7 bases at J, leaving 7 bases unmatched. The CDR3 covers 15 residues. Here the CDR3 reads CASSAGQGVGQPQHF. CDR3 bases: TGTGCCAGCAGCGCAGGACAGGGGGTCGGGCAGCCCCAGCATTTT.

The CDR3 sequence is CASSPSLTQQETQYF. The CDR3 coding sequence is TGTGCCAGCAGCCCTTCACTGACACAGCAAGAGACCCAGTACTTC. The chain employs TRBV7-8 and TRBJ2-5; D uncertain. The CDR3 is 15 amino acids. V was trimmed by 5 bases and J by 2 bases, leaving 15 bases between them. CDR1 SGHVS and CDR2 FQNEAQ come from the germline V gene.

This rearrangement joins TRBV5-8 to TRBJ1-4; D not resolved. The V gene's germline CDR1 is SGHTS and CDR2 YDEGEE. The V and J ends lost 7 bases and 6 bases respectively, with 7 bases between them. CDR3 length: 11 residues. CDR3 sequence reads: CASPFYEKLFF. Written as DNA, the CDR3 is TGTGCCAGCCCCTTTTATGAAAAACTGTTTTTT. The full variable domain, in which reference TRBV5-8 and TRBJ1-4 provide the parts outside the CDR3, is EAGVTQSPTHLIKTRGQQATLRCSPISGHTSVYWYQQALGLGLQFLLWYDEGEERNRGNFPPRFSGRQFPNYSSELNVNALELEDSALYLCASPFYEKLFFGSGTQLSVL.

V is TRBV19 and J is TRBJ1-1, with D uncertain. V dropped 7 bases and J dropped 0 bases, with 18 bases sitting between them. There are 16 residues in the CDR3. CDR1 LNHDA and CDR2 SQIVND come from the germline V gene (reference sequence). The CDR3 DNA follows: TGTGCCAGTACAGATGGACGGGGAAACATGAACACTGAAGCTTTCTTT. Protein sequence: CASTDGRGNMNTEAFF.

In its sample, this clone was seen once. The chain carries TRBV9 and TRBJ1-6; 9 nucleotides line up with TRBD1. Germline CDR1 SGDLS, CDR2 YYNGEE. The V segment lost 0 bases and the J segment 7 bases; nucleotides outside the gene matches: 8. This CDR3 has 17 residues. The CDR3 is CASSVGPGQGINSPLHF. CDR3 bases: TGTGCCAGCAGCGTAGGCCCGGGACAGGGAATCAATTCACCCCTCCACTTT. The full variable domain, its missing parts supplied by reference TRBV9 and TRBJ1-6, is DSGVTQTPKHLITATGQRVTLRCSPRSGDLSVYWYQQSLDQGLQFLIQYYNGEERAKGNILERFSAQQFPDLHSELNLSSLELGDSALYFCASSVGPGQGINSPLHFGNGTRLTVT.

This chain connects TRBV6-5 to TRBJ1-2; 9 positions match TRBD1. With V trimmed by 0 bases and J by 5 bases, 7 bases remained unmatched. The CDR3 runs to 16 residues. CDR1 MNHEY and CDR2 SVGAGI come from the germline V gene. The CDR3: CASSYSYSGQGYGYTF. The DNA of the CDR3 is TGTGCCAGCAGTTACTCGTATTCAGGACAGGGGTATGGCTACACCTTC.

The rearrangement joins TRBV7-9 to TRBJ1-4; a possible D gene is TRBD1 (5 bases). Germline CDR1 is SEHNR and CDR2 is FQNEAQ (reference sequence). The CDR3 contains 12 residues. The V and J ends lost 2 bases and 8 bases respectively, with 6 bases between them. CDR3 nucleotides: TGTGCCAGCAGCTTAAGACAGGAAAAACTGTTTTTT. Its translation is CASSLRQEKLFF.

V gene TRBV6-1 combines with J gene TRBJ1-1; tentatively, D is TRBD1 (5 bases). This CDR3 has 15 amino acids. The V and J ends lost 1 base and 4 bases respectively, with 13 bases between them. The germline gives CDR1 MNHNS, CDR2 SASEGT. Here the CDR3 reads CASSEEAGYATEAFF. CDR3 DNA sequence: TGTGCCAGCAGTGAAGAGGCAGGGTATGCCACTGAAGCTTTCTTT.

This chain joins TRBV19 and TRBJ1-4; D is ambiguous. Germline V lookup: CDR1 LNHDA, CDR2 SQIVND (reference sequence). With 6 bases removed from V and 4 bases from J, the gap between germline ends came to 15 bases. This CDR3 comprises 15 residues. The DNA for the CDR3 is TGTGCCAGTAGAATACCGGGAGCTGGTAATGAAAAACTGTTTTTT. Amino acid sequence: CASRIPGAGNEKLFF. The whole variable domain, remainder taken from reference TRBV19 and TRBJ1-4, is DGGITQSPKYLFRKEGQNVTLSCEQNLNHDAMYWYRQDPGQGLRLIYYSQIVNDFQKGDIAEGYSVSREKKESFPLTVTSAQKNPTAFYLCASRIPGAGNEKLFFGSGTQLSVL.

In its sample, this clone was seen once. This chain links TRBV5-1 with TRBJ2-1; no definite D call. Germline V gene lookup returns CDR1 SGHRS and CDR2 YFSETQ. Trimming pared 0 bases from V and 5 bases from J, leaving 6 bases between. The CDR3 is 13 residues long. CDR3 residues: CASSLVENNEQFF. DNA for the CDR3: TGCGCCAGCAGCTTGGTGGAGAACAATGAGCAGTTCTTC.

The CDR3 loop is CASSLSGEQFF. The CDR3 DNA sequence: TGTGCCAGCAGCTTAAGCGGTGAGCAGTTCTTC. The gene calls are TRBV13 and TRBJ2-1, with a tentative D call TRBD2 (5 bases). The CDR3 totals 11 residues. CDR1 and CDR2 (germline): PRHDT, FYEKMQ (reference sequence). The V end was cut by 2 bases, the J end by 9 bases, with 5 bases between.

The rearrangement links TRBV25-1 to TRBJ2-7; the D gene is possibly TRBD1 (5 bases). V lost 2 bases and J 12 bases, leaving 17 bases between the germline ends. CDR3 length: 13 amino acids. Looked up from germline, CDR1 is MGHDK and CDR2 is SYGVNS. In nucleotides, the CDR3 is TGTGCCAGCAGTGAAGCAGGGTTGATCGTACTGTACTTC. Protein: CASSEAGLIVLYF.

The chain couples TRBV19 to TRBJ2-1, with D tentatively TRBD2 (7 bases). The CDR3 extends over 16 amino acids. V was clipped by 3 bases and J by 6 bases, with 18 bases between them. Germline V gene data show CDR1 as LNHDA and CDR2 as SQIVND (reference sequence). The CDR3 reads CASSMSGGRLGNEQFF. CDR3 DNA sequence: TGTGCCAGTAGTATGTCCGGGGGGCGCCTCGGCAATGAGCAGTTCTTC.

The chain recombines TRBV6-6 with TRBJ1-1, with D maybe TRBD1 (5 bases). V was pared by 2 bases and J by 6 bases, with 10 bases between. CDR1 is MNHNY, CDR2 SVGAGI, per germline (reference sequence). The CDR3 totals 13 residues. DNA for the CDR3: TGTGCCAGCAGTTACAGGGGAGGGTCTGAAGCTTTCTTT. Its translation: CASSYRGGSEAFF.

This chain connects TRBV4-1 to TRBJ1-1; no definite D call. CDR3 length: 15 amino acids. The V gene lost 6 bases and the J gene lost 4 bases, with 18 bases spanning the gap. CDR1 and CDR2 (germline): MGHRA, YSYEKL. CDR3 in DNA: TGCGCCAGCAGTACCCCCTCCTATCGGGGCACTGAAGCTTTCTTT. Protein: CASSTPSYRGTEAFF.